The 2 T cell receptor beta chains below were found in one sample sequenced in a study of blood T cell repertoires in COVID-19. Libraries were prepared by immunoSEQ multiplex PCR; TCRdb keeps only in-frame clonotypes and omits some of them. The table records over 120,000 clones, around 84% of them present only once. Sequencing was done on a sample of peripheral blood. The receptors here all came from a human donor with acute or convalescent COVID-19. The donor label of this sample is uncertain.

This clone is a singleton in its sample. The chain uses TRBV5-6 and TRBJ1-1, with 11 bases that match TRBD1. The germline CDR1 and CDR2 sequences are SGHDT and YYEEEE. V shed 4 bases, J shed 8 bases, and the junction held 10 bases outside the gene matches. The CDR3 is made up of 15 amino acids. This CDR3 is CASSPLGTGGSEAFF. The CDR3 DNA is TGTGCCAGCAGCCCACTTGGGACAGGGGGGTCCGAAGCTTTCTTT.

The CDR3 sequence: CASSQNRGLANYGYTF. CDR3 nucleotides: TGTGCCAGCAGTCAAAACAGGGGGCTGGCTAACTATGGCTACACCTTC. The chain recombines TRBV7-6 with TRBJ1-2, with 9 bases fitting TRBD1. The length of the CDR3 is 16 residues. CDR1 and CDR2 from the germline V gene are SGHVS and FNYEAQ. Trimming at V came to 6 bases and at J to 0 bases, leaving 8 bases not matched to a gene. The variable domain in full, with the rest retrieved from reference TRBV7-6 and TRBJ1-2, is GAGVSQSPRYKVTKRGQDVALRCDPISGHVSLYWYRQALGQGPEFLTYFNYEAQQDKSGLPNDRFSAERPEGSISTLTIQRTEQRDSAMYRCASSQNRGLANYGYTFGSGTRLTVV.